These T cell receptor beta chains were read from a single sample in a study of T cells after yellow fever vaccination. TCRdb analysed the 5' RACE reads with MiXCR anew, one entry per CDR3 protein. This sample has a few hundred thousand distinct CDR3 sequences; about 5% occur once, and the top ten carry about 3.5%. This specimen consisted of CD4+ T cells sorted from PBMCs, obtained on the day of the yellow fever booster vaccination. The receptors derive from a man in his late teens or twenties who received the YFV17D yellow fever vaccine. Each CDR3 is given with its conserved first and last residue. Each record gives: V gene, D gene, clone size, J gene, CDR3 DNA, CDR3 protein. The D gene is left open where the match is weak. Not every row has a clone size; where given, it reads once, few, many or a size class.

TRBV7-3,TRBD1,few,TRBJ1-2,TGTGCCAGCAGCCAACAGTCACAGGGGGCTGTCTATGGCTACACCTTC,CASSQQSQGAVYGYTF
TRBV12-3/TRBV12-4,NA,NA,TRBJ2-5,TGTGCCAGCAGTTTTTTAGGGTCAATAGAGACCCAGTACTTC,CASSFLGSIETQYF
TRBV28,NA,NA,TRBJ1-2,TGTGCCAGCAGTTCCCCCGGGGCCTCGGACGGGAGATTTGGCTACACCTTC,CASSSPGASDGRFGYTF
TRBV18,NA,few,TRBJ1-1,TGTGCCAGCTCCCGGCAGGGAACCGGTACCCTGGAAGCTTTCTTT,CASSRQGTGTLEAFF
TRBV4-3,NA,many,TRBJ1-1,TGCGCCAGCAGCCTGAGCCCAGAGGGTCGGAACACTGAAGCTTTCTTT,CASSLSPEGRNTEAFF
TRBV12-3/TRBV12-4,TRBD2,NA,TRBJ2-7,TGTGCCAGCAGCTACAGACTAGCGGGGGCCCAAACCTACGAGCAGTACTTC,CASSYRLAGAQTYEQYF
TRBV7-2,NA,many,TRBJ1-2,TGTGCCAGCAGCTTAGACACAGGAAGCTTCTATGGCTACACCTTC,CASSLDTGSFYGYTF
TRBV20-1,TRBD2,NA,TRBJ2-1,TGCAGTGCACTAAGCGGGGGGGAGACCCATGAGCAGTTCTTC,CSALSGGETHEQFF
TRBV7-2,NA,NA,TRBJ1-4,TGTGCCAGCAGCTTAATACGGGGAGGTGGAGAAAAACTGTTTTTT,CASSLIRGGGEKLFF
TRBV5-1,NA,many,TRBJ2-3,TGCGCCAGCAGCTTCCGGGACATACTTCTCACAGATACGCAGTATTTT,CASSFRDILLTDTQYF
TRBV6-5,NA,few,TRBJ2-5,TGTGCCAGCAGTTACGAATACCGGGGACGGTGGAAGATTGGGACCCAGTACTTC,CASSYEYRGRWKIGTQYF
TRBV20-1,TRBD2,many,TRBJ2-7,TGCAGTGCTAGAGCCCCACTAGCGGGCAGCTCCTACGAGCAGTACTTC,CSARAPLAGSSYEQYF
TRBV7-2,TRBD2,few,TRBJ2-1,TGTGCCAGCAGCCGACAGGGTAGCGGGGGGGGCAATGAGCAGTTCTTC,CASSRQGSGGGNEQFF
TRBV12-3/TRBV12-4,TRBD1,many,TRBJ1-2,TGTGCCAGCAGTGAGACAGGGGATGGCTACACCTTC,CASSETGDGYTF
TRBV6-6,NA,few,TRBJ2-4,TGTGCCAGCAGTTACATGGGGGGATCCAAAAACATTCAGTACTTC,CASSYMGGSKNIQYF
TRBV10-1,TRBD2,NA,TRBJ2-2,TGCGCCAGCAGTGCGGGGCTAGCGGGGCGAACCGGGGAGCTGTTTTTT,CASSAGLAGRTGELFF
TRBV5-4,NA,few,TRBJ2-7,TGTGCCAGCAGCTTGAGAACAGGGTCCTACGAGCAGTACTTC,CASSLRTGSYEQYF
TRBV5-1,NA,many,TRBJ1-1,TGCGCCAGCAGCTTGGAGGCCGTCAGGGGTCCCTCAAAAAGAAACACTGAAGCTTTCTTT,CASSLEAVRGPSKRNTEAFF
TRBV29-1,NA,many,TRBJ2-3,TGCAGCGTCGGCCTCCTAGTAACAGATACGCAGTATTTT,CSVGLLVTDTQYF
TRBV7-9,TRBD2,few,TRBJ2-3,TGTGCCAGCAGCTGGGGGGGTAGCGGGGGTGGCGATACGCAGTATTTT,CASSWGGSGGGDTQYF
TRBV5-6,TRBD2,NA,TRBJ2-5,TGTGCCAGCAATACGCGGGGGCAAGAGACCCAGTACTTC,CASNTRGQETQYF